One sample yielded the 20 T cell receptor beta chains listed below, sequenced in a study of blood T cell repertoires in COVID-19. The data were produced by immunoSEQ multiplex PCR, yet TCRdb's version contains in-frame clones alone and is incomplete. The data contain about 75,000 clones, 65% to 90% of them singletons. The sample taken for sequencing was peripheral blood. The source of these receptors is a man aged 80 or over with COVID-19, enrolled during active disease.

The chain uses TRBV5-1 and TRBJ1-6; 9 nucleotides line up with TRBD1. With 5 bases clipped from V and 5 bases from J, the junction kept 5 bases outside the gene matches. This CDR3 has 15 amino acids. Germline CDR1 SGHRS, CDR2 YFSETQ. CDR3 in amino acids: CASSRDRVNNSPLHF. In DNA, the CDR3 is TGCGCCAGCAGTCGGGACAGGGTAAATAATTCACCCCTCCACTTT.

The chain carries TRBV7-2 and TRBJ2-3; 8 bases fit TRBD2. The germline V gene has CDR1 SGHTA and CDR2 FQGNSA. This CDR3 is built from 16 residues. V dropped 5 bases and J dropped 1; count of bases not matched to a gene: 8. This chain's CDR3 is CASSVLQAGGTDTQYF. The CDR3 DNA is TGTGCCAGCAGCGTTTTACAAGCGGGGGGCACAGATACGCAGTATTTT.

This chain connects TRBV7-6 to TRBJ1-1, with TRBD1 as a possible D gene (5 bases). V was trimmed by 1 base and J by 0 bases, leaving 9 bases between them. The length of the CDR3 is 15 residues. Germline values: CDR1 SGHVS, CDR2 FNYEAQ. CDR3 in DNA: TGTGCCAGCAGCTTAGTTGCCAGGGTGAACACTGAAGCTTTCTTT. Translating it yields CASSLVARVNTEAFF. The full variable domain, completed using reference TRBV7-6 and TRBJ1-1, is GAGVSQSPRYKVTKRGQDVALRCDPISGHVSLYWYRQALGQGPEFLTYFNYEAQQDKSGLPNDRFSAERPEGSISTLTIQRTEQRDSAMYRCASSLVARVNTEAFFGQGTRLTVV.

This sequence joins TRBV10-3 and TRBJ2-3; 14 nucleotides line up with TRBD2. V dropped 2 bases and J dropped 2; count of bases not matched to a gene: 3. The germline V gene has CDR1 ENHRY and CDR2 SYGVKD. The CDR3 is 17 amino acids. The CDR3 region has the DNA TGTGCCATCAGTGAGGGACTAGCGGGGGGCTTCACAGATACGCAGTATTTT. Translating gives CAISEGLAGGFTDTQYF.

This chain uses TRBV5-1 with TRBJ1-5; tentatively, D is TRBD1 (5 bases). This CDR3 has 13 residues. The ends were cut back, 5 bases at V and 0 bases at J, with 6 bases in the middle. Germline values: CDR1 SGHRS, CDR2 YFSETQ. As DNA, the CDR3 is TGCGCCAGCAGGACAGATAGCAATCAGCCCCAGCATTTT. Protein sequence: CASRTDSNQPQHF.

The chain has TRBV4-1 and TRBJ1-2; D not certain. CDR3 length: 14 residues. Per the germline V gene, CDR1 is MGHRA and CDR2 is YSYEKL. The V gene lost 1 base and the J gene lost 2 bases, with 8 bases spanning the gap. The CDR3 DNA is TGCGCCAGCAGCCAAGCGGAGGGAAACTATGGCTACACCTTC. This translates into CASSQAEGNYGYTF.

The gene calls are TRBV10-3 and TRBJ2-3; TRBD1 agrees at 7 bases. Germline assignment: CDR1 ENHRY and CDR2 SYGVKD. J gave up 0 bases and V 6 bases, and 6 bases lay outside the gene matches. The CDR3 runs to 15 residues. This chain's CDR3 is CAIRSGTVSTDTQYF. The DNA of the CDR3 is TGTGCCATCAGGTCCGGGACAGTCAGCACAGATACGCAGTATTTT.

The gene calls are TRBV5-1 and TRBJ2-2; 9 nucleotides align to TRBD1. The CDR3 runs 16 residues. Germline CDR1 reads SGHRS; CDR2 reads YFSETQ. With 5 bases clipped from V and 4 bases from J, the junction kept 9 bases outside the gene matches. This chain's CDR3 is CASRTPGQGSTGELFF. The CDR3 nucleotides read TGCGCCAGCAGAACACCGGGACAGGGTAGCACCGGGGAGCTGTTTTTT.

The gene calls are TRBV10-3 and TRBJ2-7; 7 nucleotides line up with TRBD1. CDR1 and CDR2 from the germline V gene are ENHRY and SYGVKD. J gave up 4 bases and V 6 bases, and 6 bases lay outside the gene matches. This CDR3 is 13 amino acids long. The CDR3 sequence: CAIRQGLVYEQYF. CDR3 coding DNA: TGTGCCATCAGACAGGGGTTGGTTTACGAGCAGTACTTC.

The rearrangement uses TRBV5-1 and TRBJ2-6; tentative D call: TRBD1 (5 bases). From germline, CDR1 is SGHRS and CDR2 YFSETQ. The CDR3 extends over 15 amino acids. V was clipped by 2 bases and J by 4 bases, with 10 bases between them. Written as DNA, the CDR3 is TGCGCCAGCAGCTTACAGGCGGACGGGGCCAACGTCCTGACTTTC. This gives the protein CASSLQADGANVLTF. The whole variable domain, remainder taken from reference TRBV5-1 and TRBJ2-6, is KAGVTQTPRYLIKTRGQQVTLSCSPISGHRSVSWYQQTPGQGLQFLFEYFSETQRNKGNFPGRFSGRQFSNSRSEMNVSTLELGDSALYLCASSLQADGANVLTFGAGSRLTVL.

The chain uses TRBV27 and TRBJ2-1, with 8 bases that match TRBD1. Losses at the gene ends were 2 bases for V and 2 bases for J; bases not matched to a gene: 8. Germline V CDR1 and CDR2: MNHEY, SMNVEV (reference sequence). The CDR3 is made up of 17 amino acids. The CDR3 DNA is TGTGCCAGCAGTTTAGCGCAACAGGGGGAGGCCTACAATGAGCAGTTCTTC. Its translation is CASSLAQQGEAYNEQFF.

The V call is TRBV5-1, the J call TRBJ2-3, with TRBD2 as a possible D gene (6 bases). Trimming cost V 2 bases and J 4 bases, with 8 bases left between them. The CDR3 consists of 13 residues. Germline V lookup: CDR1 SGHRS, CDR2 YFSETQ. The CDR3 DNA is TGCGCCAGCAGCTTCGGGGGACCAGATACGCAGTATTTT. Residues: CASSFGGPDTQYF.

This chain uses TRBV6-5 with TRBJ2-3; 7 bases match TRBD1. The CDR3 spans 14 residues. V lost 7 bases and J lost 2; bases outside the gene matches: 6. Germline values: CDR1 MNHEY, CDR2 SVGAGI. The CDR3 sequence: CASNRQGITDTQYF. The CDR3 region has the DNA TGTGCCAGCAATCGACAGGGAATCACAGATACGCAGTATTTT.

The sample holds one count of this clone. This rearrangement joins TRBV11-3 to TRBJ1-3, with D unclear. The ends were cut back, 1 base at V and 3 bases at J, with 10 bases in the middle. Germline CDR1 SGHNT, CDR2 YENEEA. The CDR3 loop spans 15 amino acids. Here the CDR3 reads CASSLGEQDGNTIYF. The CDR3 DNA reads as TGTGCCAGCAGCTTAGGGGAGCAGGATGGAAACACCATATATTTT.

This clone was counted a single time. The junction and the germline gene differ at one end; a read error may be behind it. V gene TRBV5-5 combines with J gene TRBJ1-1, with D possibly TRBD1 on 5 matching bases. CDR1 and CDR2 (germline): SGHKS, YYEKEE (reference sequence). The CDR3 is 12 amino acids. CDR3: CASSLDGSDSSF. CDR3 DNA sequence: TGTGCCAGCAGCTTGGATGGTTCAGACAGCTCTTTT. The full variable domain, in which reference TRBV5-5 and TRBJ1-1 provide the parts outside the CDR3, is DAGVTQSPTHLIKTRGQQVTLRCSPISGHKSVSWYQQVLGQGPQFIFQYYEKEERGRGNFPDRFSARQFPNYSSELNVNALLLGDSALYLCASSLDGSDSSFGQGTRLTVV.

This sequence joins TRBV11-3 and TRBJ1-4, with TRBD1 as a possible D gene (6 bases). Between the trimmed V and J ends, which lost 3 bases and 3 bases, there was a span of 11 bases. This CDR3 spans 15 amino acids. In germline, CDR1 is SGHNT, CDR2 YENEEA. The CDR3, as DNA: TGTGCCAGCAGCTTCTCTAGGGGGTCTAATGAAAAACTGTTTTTT. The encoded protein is CASSFSRGSNEKLFF.

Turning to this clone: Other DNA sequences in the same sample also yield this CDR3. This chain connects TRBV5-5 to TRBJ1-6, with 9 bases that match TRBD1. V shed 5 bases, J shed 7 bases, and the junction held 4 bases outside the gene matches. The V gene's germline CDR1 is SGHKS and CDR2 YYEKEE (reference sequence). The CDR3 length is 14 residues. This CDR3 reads CASSSGTGNSPLHF. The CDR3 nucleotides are TGTGCCAGCAGTTCCGGGACAGGGAATTCACCCCTCCACTTT. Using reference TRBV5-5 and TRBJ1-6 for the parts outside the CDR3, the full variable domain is DAGVTQSPTHLIKTRGQQVTLRCSPISGHKSVSWYQQVLGQGPQFIFQYYEKEERGRGNFPDRFSARQFPNYSSELNVNALLLGDSALYLCASSSGTGNSPLHFGNGTRLTVT.

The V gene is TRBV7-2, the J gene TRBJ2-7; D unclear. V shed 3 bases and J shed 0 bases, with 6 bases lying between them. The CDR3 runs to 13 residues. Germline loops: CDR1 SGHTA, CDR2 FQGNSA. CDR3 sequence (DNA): TGTGCCAGCAGCTTTCGGAGCTCCTACGAGCAGTACTTC. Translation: CASSFRSSYEQYF.

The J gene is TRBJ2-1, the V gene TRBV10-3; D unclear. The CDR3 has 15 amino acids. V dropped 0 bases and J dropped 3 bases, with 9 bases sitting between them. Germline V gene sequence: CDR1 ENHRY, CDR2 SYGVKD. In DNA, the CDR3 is TGTGCCATCAGTGAGTCACGGTCCGACTACAATGAGCAGTTCTTC. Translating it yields CAISESRSDYNEQFF.

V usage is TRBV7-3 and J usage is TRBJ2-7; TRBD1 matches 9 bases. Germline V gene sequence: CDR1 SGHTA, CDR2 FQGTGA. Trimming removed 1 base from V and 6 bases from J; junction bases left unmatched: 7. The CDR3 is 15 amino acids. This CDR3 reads CASSLNGQGMGEQYF. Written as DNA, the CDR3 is TGTGCCAGCAGCTTAAACGGACAGGGGATGGGCGAGCAGTACTTC. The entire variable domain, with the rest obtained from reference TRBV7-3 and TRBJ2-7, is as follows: GAGVSQTPSNKVTEKGKYVELRCDPISGHTALYWYRQSLGQGPEFLIYFQGTGAADDSGLPNDRFFAVRPEGSVSTLKIQRTERGDSAVYLCASSLNGQGMGEQYFGPGTRLTVT.